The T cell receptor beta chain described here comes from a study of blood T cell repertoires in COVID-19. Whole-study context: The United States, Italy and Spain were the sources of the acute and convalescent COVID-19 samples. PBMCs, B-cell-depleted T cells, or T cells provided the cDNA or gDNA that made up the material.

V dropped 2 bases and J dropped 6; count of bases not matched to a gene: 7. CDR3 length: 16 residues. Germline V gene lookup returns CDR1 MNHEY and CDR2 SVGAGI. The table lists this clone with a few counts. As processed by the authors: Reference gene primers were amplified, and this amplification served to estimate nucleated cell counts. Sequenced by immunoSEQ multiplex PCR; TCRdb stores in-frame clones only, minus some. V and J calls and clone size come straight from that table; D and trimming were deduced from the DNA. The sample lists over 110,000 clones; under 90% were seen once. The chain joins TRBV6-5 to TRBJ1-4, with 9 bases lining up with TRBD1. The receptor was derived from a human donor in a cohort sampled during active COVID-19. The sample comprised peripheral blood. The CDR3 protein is CASSYGTGGADEKLFF. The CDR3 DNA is TGTGCCAGCAGTTACGGAACAGGGGGCGCGGATGAAAAACTGTTTTTT.